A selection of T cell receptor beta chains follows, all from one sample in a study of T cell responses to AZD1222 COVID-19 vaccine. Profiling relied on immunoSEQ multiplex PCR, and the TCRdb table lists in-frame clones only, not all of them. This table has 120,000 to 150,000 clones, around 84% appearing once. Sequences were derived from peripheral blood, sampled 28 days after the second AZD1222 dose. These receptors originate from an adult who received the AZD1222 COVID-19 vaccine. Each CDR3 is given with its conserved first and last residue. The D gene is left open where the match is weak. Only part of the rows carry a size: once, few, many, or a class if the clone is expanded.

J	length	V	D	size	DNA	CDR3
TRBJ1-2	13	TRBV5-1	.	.	TGCGCCAGCAGAATTCAGGGACCGGATGGCTACACCTTC	CASRIQGPDGYTF
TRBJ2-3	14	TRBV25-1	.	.	TGTGCCAGCAGCTGGGGGGGGGCAGCTGATACGCAGTATTTT	CASSWGGAADTQYF
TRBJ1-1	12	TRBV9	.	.	TGTGCCAGCAGCGTAGTTGTCGCTGAAGCTTTCTTT	CASSVVVAEAFF
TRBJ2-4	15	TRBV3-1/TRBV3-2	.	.	TGTGCCAGCAGTCCATCTTGGGGGGCCAAAAACATTCAGTACTTC	CASSPSWGAKNIQYF
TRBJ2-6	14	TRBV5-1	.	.	TGCGCCAGCAGAGATCCCTCTGGGGCCAACGTCCTGACTTTC	CASRDPSGANVLTF
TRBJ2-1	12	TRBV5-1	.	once	TGCGCCAGCAGCTTGGCGGTTAATGAGCAGTTCTTC	CASSLAVNEQFF
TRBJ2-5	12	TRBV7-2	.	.	TGTGCCAGCAGCATGTACCAAGAGACCCAGTACTTC	CASSMYQETQYF
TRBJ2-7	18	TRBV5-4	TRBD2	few	TGTGCCAGCAGCCCGGGGGGTAGCGGGGGCTCCCCCTCCTACGAGCAGTACTTC	CASSPGGSGGSPSYEQYF
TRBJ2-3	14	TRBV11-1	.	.	TGTGCCAGCAGCACCCCGAGGGGCGCAGATACGCAGTATTTT	CASSTPRGADTQYF
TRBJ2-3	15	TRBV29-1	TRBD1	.	TGCAGCGTTGGACAGGGATTTACTAGCACAGATACGCAGTATTTT	CSVGQGFTSTDTQYF
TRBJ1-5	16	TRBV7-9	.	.	TGTGCCAGCAGCAGCACATCCGGGACAAGCAATCAGCCCCAGCATTTT	CASSSTSGTSNQPQHF